The 22 T cell receptor beta chains below were found in one sample sequenced in a study of cytomegalovirus exposure and HLA in healthy donors. Produced via immunoSEQ multiplex PCR; TCRdb's table is partial and in-frame only. The sample contains approximately 190,000 clones, roughly 84% of which appear only once. The specimen sequenced was PBMCs. These TCRs come from a young man in good health and CMV-seropositive.

V and J are TRBV7-2 and TRBJ1-5; D remains ambiguous. Germline V lookup: CDR1 SGHTA, CDR2 FQGNSA. V lost 4 bases and J lost 3, with 10 bases in between. This CDR3 contains 14 residues. The CDR3 region is CASSSPGDNQPQHF. Written as DNA, the CDR3 is TGTGCCAGCAGCTCCCCCGGAGACAATCAGCCCCAGCATTTT. Together with reference TRBV7-2 and TRBJ1-5, the CDR3 gives the full variable domain: GAGVSQSPSNKVTEKGKDVELRCDPISGHTALYWYRQSLGQGLEFLIYFQGNSAPDKSGLPSDRFSAERTGGSVSTLTIQRTQQEDSAVYLCASSSPGDNQPQHFGDGTRLSIL.

V gene TRBV2 combines with J gene TRBJ2-7, with 12 bases lining up with TRBD2. The CDR3 contains 16 residues. The J segment lost 6 bases and the V segment lost 5 bases, leaving 11 bases of the junction unmatched. Germline CDR1 reads SNHLY; CDR2 reads FYNNEI. The CDR3 loop is CASSPTSGRVGIEQYF. DNA of the CDR3: TGTGCCAGCAGTCCGACTAGCGGGAGAGTAGGTATCGAGCAGTACTTC. Based on the CDR3 plus reference TRBV2 and TRBJ2-7, the full variable domain is EPEVTQTPSHQVTQMGQEVILRCVPISNHLYFYWYRQILGQKVEFLVSFYNNEISEKSEIFDDQFSVERPDGSNFTLKIRSTKLEDSAMYFCASSPTSGRVGIEQYFGPGTRLTVT.

The chain employs TRBV29-1 and TRBJ2-3, with TRBD2 matching over 12 bases. The V gene end was trimmed by 4 bases and the J gene end by 3 bases; junction bases not matched to a gene: 5. This CDR3 spans 15 amino acids. Germline V lookup: CDR1 SQVTM, CDR2 ANQGSEA. The CDR3 nucleotides are TGCAGCGTTGCTAGCGGGAGGGCGGCGACAGATACGCAGTATTTT. Translated: CSVASGRAATDTQYF.

The chain has TRBV4-3 and TRBJ2-5; possible D gene TRBD2, 6 bases. Per germline, CDR1 LGHNA and CDR2 YSLEER. V was trimmed by 1 base and J by 1 base, leaving 13 bases between them. This CDR3 comprises 16 residues. DNA of the CDR3: TGCGCCAGCAGCCAAGGAGTGGCCGGGAGCCAAGAGACCCAGTACTTC. Its protein is CASSQGVAGSQETQYF.

This chain connects TRBV28 to TRBJ2-1; possible D gene TRBD2, 5 bases. V was cut by 3 bases and J by 4 bases, with 10 bases left in between. The CDR3 runs 14 residues. Germline V CDR1 and CDR2: MDHEN, SYDVKM. CDR3 bases: TGTGCCAGCAGTTTTGTCGGGGTATACAATGAGCAGTTCTTC. Its protein product is CASSFVGVYNEQFF.

This clone showed up just once. This rearrangement joins TRBV9 to TRBJ1-2, with a weak D call TRBD1 (6 bases). Trimming removed 3 bases at V and 8 bases at J, with 17 bases between. The CDR3 consists of 14 residues. Germline lookup yields CDR1 SGDLS and CDR2 YYNGEE. CDR3 protein: CASSAEGGLRGYTF. In nucleotides, the CDR3 is TGTGCCAGCAGCGCCGAAGGGGGATTAAGGGGCTACACCTTC.

This clone was seen a few times. The chain couples TRBV2 to TRBJ2-2; tentatively, D is TRBD2 (5 bases). The CDR3 sequence is 14 residues long. Trimming cost V 3 bases and J 6 bases, with 11 bases left between them. From germline, CDR1 is SNHLY and CDR2 FYNNEI. CDR3 residues: CASSEAVGAGELFF. The CDR3 DNA reads as TGTGCCAGCAGTGAGGCGGTCGGGGCCGGGGAGCTGTTTTTT.

This chain joins TRBV30 and TRBJ2-7; D uncertain. The CDR3 runs 13 residues. With 4 bases removed from V and 2 bases from J, the gap between germline ends came to 12 bases. The germline V gene encodes CDR1 GTSNPN and CDR2 SVGIG (reference sequence). The DNA for the CDR3 is TGTGCCTGGAACGAACTGTCAACCTACGAGCAGTACTTC. This sequence encodes CAWNELSTYEQYF. Full variable domain (missing parts from reference TRBV30 and TRBJ2-7): SQTIHQWPATLVQPVGSPLSLECTVEGTSNPNLYWYRQAAGRGLQLLFYSVGIGQISSEVPQNLSASRPQDRQFILSSKKLLLSDSGFYLCAWNELSTYEQYFGPGTRLTVT.

This chain connects TRBV27 to TRBJ2-3; 8 bases are a match to TRBD1. Germline CDR1 is MNHEY and CDR2 is SMNVEV (reference sequence). CDR3 length equals 15 residues. The V gene end was trimmed by 5 bases and the J gene end by 2 bases; junction bases not matched to a gene: 6. The CDR3 DNA reads TGTGCCAGCAGTCCCGGACAGGGCATCACAGATACGCAGTATTTT. It specifies CASSPGQGITDTQYF.

This clone appeared a single time. The chain links TRBV28 to TRBJ2-2; no clear D gene. V lost 3 bases and J lost 1, with 3 bases in between. Germline values: CDR1 MDHEN, CDR2 SYDVKM. The CDR3 is 13 amino acids. The CDR3 region has the DNA TGTGCCAGCAGTTTTCAGAACACCGGGGAGCTGTTTTTT. Protein product: CASSFQNTGELFF.

The rearrangement joins TRBV5-1 to TRBJ2-1; D might be TRBD2 (6 bases). The ends were cut back, 0 bases at V and 5 bases at J, with 9 bases in the middle. The CDR3 is 14 residues long. CDR1 and CDR2 (germline): SGHRS, YFSETQ. CDR3 sequence: CASSLVLADNEQFF. The CDR3 coding sequence is TGCGCCAGCAGCTTGGTATTAGCGGACAATGAGCAGTTCTTC. Full variable domain (missing parts from reference TRBV5-1 and TRBJ2-1): KAGVTQTPRYLIKTRGQQVTLSCSPISGHRSVSWYQQTPGQGLQFLFEYFSETQRNKGNFPGRFSGRQFSNSRSEMNVSTLELGDSALYLCASSLVLADNEQFFGPGTRLTVL.

This chain links TRBV25-1 with TRBJ1-4; weak D call: TRBD1 (6 bases). V was pared by 7 bases and J by 2 bases, with 14 bases between. The CDR3 totals 15 residues. In germline, CDR1 is MGHDK, CDR2 SYGVNS. The CDR3 DNA follows: TGTGCCAGCACCCCCGCGGGGGGCACTAATGAAAAACTGTTTTTT. It yields the protein CASTPAGGTNEKLFF. The full variable domain, rest sourced from reference TRBV25-1 and TRBJ1-4, is EADIYQTPRYLVIGTGKKITLECSQTMGHDKMYWYQQDPGMELHLIHYSYGVNSTEKGDLSSESTVSRIRTEHFPLTLESARPSHTSQYLCASTPAGGTNEKLFFGSGTQLSVL.

The chain couples TRBV5-6 to TRBJ1-4; no reliable D call. Germline V gene data show CDR1 as SGHDT and CDR2 as YYEEEE. V was trimmed by 4 bases and J by 5 bases, leaving 12 bases between them. CDR3 length: 14 residues. CDR3: CASSPGLENEKLFF. DNA for the CDR3: TGTGCCAGCAGCCCTGGACTGGAGAATGAAAAACTGTTTTTT.

This clone has more than one count but fewer than ten. The J gene is TRBJ2-3, the V gene TRBV6-1; weak D call: TRBD2 (7 bases). There are 13 residues in the CDR3. V dropped 5 bases and J dropped 6 bases, with 12 bases sitting between them. CDR1 is MNHNS and CDR2 is SASEGT in the germline V gene. This CDR3 reads CASSPRGADTQYF. The CDR3 DNA follows: TGTGCCAGCAGTCCACGGGGGGCGGATACGCAGTATTTT.

The V call is TRBV11-3, the J call TRBJ2-1, with 8 nucleotides matching TRBD1. The junction had 12 bases not matched to a gene; V was cut back by 4 bases and J by 7 bases. The CDR3 sequence is 16 residues long. CDR1 is SGHNT and CDR2 is YENEEA in the germline V gene. As DNA, the CDR3 is TGTGCCAGCAGCTCTCCCGGGCAGGGGGCGGGGAATGAGCAGTTCTTC. Its protein is CASSSPGQGAGNEQFF. Based on the CDR3 plus reference TRBV11-3 and TRBJ2-1, the full variable domain is EAGVVQSPRYKIIEKKQPVAFWCNPISGHNTLYWYLQNLGQGPELLIRYENEEAVDDSQLPKDRFSAERLKGVDSTLKIQPAELGDSAVYLCASSSPGQGAGNEQFFGPGTRLTVL.

A note on this clone: The junction departs from germline at one end; a sequencing error may be responsible. J is TRBJ1-1 and V is TRBV29-1, with 8 bases matching TRBD1. This CDR3 comprises 13 residues. From germline, CDR1 is SQVTM and CDR2 ANQGSEA. The DNA for the CDR3 is TGCAGCGTTTGGGACCGCAGGGGGCTTGAATCTTTCTTT. Translating it yields CSVWDRRGLESFF.

V gene TRBV29-1 combines with J gene TRBJ2-3; perhaps TRBD2 as D (6 bases). The CDR3 totals 13 residues. Germline assignment: CDR1 SQVTM and CDR2 ANQGSEA. V was shortened by 5 bases and J by 4 bases, with 13 bases between the two germline ends. Written as DNA, the CDR3 is TGCAGCGTTTTTACTAGCTCGGCAGATACGCAGTATTTT. It specifies CSVFTSSADTQYF.

This clone appeared a single time. V usage is TRBV7-8 and J usage is TRBJ2-1; a possible D gene is TRBD2 (7 bases). V dropped 4 bases and J dropped 12 bases, with 16 bases sitting between them. The CDR3 totals 13 residues. Per the germline V gene, CDR1 is SGHVS and CDR2 is FQNEAQ. The CDR3 DNA follows: TGTGCCAGCAGCTCGAGGGGAGGGGGTTGGCAGTTCTTC. Its protein is CASSSRGGGWQFF.

The rearrangement uses TRBV7-8 and TRBJ2-7; a possible D gene is TRBD1 (5 bases). The CDR3 sequence is 13 residues long. The V and J ends lost 7 bases and 5 bases respectively, with 15 bases between them. CDR1 and CDR2 (germline): SGHVS, FQNEAQ. CDR3 in DNA: TGTGCCAGCAACAGAGGAAGGGGAAACGAGCAGTACTTC. Its protein product is CASNRGRGNEQYF.

The V and J genes are TRBV5-1 and TRBJ2-3, with 8 bases that match TRBD2. The ends lost 7 bases at V and 6 bases at J; junction bases unmatched: 16. CDR1 is SGHRS and CDR2 is YFSETQ in the germline V gene. The CDR3 is 16 amino acids. CDR3 bases: TGCGCCAGCGCTCCAAGGGCGGGAGGTGGAGGCGATACGCAGTATTTT. Its translation is CASAPRAGGGGDTQYF.

V gene TRBV5-1 combines with J gene TRBJ2-7; TRBD1 matches 9 bases. The CDR3 has 14 residues. J was trimmed by 4 bases and V by 1 base; bases with no gene match: 3. CDR1 and CDR2 from the germline V gene are SGHRS and YFSETQ. CDR3 sequence reads: CASSLQQGAYEQYF. CDR3 DNA: TGCGCCAGCAGCTTGCAACAGGGGGCGTACGAGCAGTACTTC.

The chain links TRBV5-1 to TRBJ2-7, with D possibly TRBD2 on 5 matching bases. The germline V gene encodes CDR1 SGHRS and CDR2 YFSETQ. The CDR3 has 15 amino acids. Trimming took off 2 bases at V and 1 base at J, with 13 bases between the two ends. The CDR3 here is CASSFGGGTSYEQYF. The CDR3 DNA reads as TGCGCCAGCAGCTTCGGAGGCGGAACTTCCTACGAGCAGTACTTC.